This T cell receptor beta chain was observed in a study of blood T cell repertoires in COVID-19. Study information: Material from acute and convalescent COVID-19 was sourced from the United States, Italy and Spain. Sources were T cells, B-cell-depleted T cells, or PBMCs; the material itself was cDNA or gDNA.

Per the original data handling: Cell counts per sample came from amplifying reference gene primers. Clones were sequenced by immunoSEQ multiplex PCR, and TCRdb holds only the in-frame ones, with some missing. V and J calls and clone size come straight from that table; D and trimming were deduced from the DNA. The data hold 90,000 to 110,000 clones, with about 79% observed a single time. Germline trimming cut 0 bases from V and 1 base from J; bases unmatched to any gene: 20. The germline V gene encodes CDR1 MNHNS and CDR2 SASEGT. The CDR3 runs 22 residues. J is TRBJ1-5 and V is TRBV6-1; 8 positions match TRBD1. Sequencing was performed on peripheral blood. The sequence came from an elderly woman with active or convalescent COVID-19. The CDR3 is CASSEALLPGPTGAGSNQPQHF. The CDR3 DNA sequence: TGTGCCAGCAGTGAAGCGCTTCTGCCCGGGCCGACAGGGGCTGGGAGCAATCAGCCCCAGCATTTT.